This T cell receptor beta chain was found in a study of T cells in Graves' hyperthyroidism and ophthalmopathy. Amplified TCR beta CDR3 regions derived from RNA transcripts. The TCR CDR3 first-round RT-PCR relied on the HTBI primer set. TCRdb re-called the multiplex PCR reads through MiXCR, storing one row per CDR3 protein. Among around 700,000 distinct CDR3 sequences, under 20% were seen once, and the ten largest hold about a sixth. Preceding any ophthalmopathy symptoms, the blood sample dates from first hyperthyroidism diagnosis. The authors obtained PBMCs from more than 9.5 ml of fresh peripheral blood. V gave up 4 bases and J gave up 4 bases, with 13 bases separating them. The CDR3 sequence is 14 residues long.

The J gene is TRBJ1-2, the V gene TRBV12-3 or TRBV12-4; the D gene is possibly TRBD1 (6 bases). The sample comprised blood. This TCR was sampled from a woman aged 45-65 years with Graves' hyperthyroidism that later progressed to Graves' ophthalmopathy. CDR3 sequence (DNA): TGTGCCAGCAGTTCTATGGACAGTCCCTATGGCTACACCTTC. It encodes CASSSMDSPYGYTF.